The TCR beta chain described here comes from a study of graft-versus-host responses after intestinal transplantation. The wider study: In this cohort, recipients had multivisceral, liver-intestinal, or isolated intestinal transplants.

Overall study results and limits: There were GvH clones found in recipient marrow, and some of them appeared first in ileum or blood. Elevated graft-versus-host to host-versus-graft clonal ratios in allografts were recorded for patients with graft-donor T cell macrochimerism. The highest levels of circulating GvH clones went along with early declines in HvG clones after transplant.

This clone was counted a few times. Its antigen is currently unknown. Sequencing used immunoSEQ multiplex PCR; TCRdb keeps in-frame clones, though not all of them. The table shows under 15,000 clones, with 80% to 90% occurring only once. This sequence originates from a human patient who received an intestinal transplant, so some T cells may come from the graft donor. Material: PBMCs, obtained about 130 days after transplant.

This CDR3 is CASSTDRGREFHGYTF. As DNA, the CDR3 is TGTGCCAGTAGTACAGACAGGGGGCGCGAGTTCCATGGCTACACCTTC. The chain has TRBV19 and TRBJ1-2; 10 positions match TRBD1. The CDR3 loop spans 16 amino acids. Trimming removed 4 bases from V and 6 bases from J; junction bases left unmatched: 11. The V gene's germline CDR1 is LNHDA and CDR2 SQIVND (reference sequence).